Presented here are 27 T cell receptor beta chains from one specimen sequenced in a study of OX40 agonist ivuxolimab in advanced cancers. The table came from immunoSEQ multiplex PCR; TCRdb's copy has only in-frame clones and leaves some out. In the table there are about 23,000 clones, less than 90% of which are singletons. Specimen: CD4+ or CD8+ T cells sorted from blood, collected in a trial of the OX40 agonist ivuxolimab. The receptors derive from an adult with an advanced solid tumor such as melanoma, head and neck, liver or kidney cancer.

This sequence joins TRBV7-9 and TRBJ2-6, with 7 bases matching TRBD2. Germline CDR1 and CDR2: SEHNR and FQNEAQ (reference sequence). J was trimmed by 2 bases and V by 0 bases; bases with no gene match: 4. The CDR3 has 17 amino acids. CDR3 in DNA: TGTGCCAGCAGCTTAGCCAATGCGGGGGCTGGGGCCAACGTCCTGACTTTC. Translated: CASSLANAGAGANVLTF.

The DNA of the CDR3 is TGTGCCAGCAGCCATCATAGCGGGGGGACCTCCTACAATGAGCAGTTCTTC. Protein sequence: CASSHHSGGTSYNEQFF. V is TRBV7-9 and J is TRBJ2-1; 10 bases are shared with TRBD2. This CDR3 is 17 amino acids long. V was clipped by 5 bases and J by 0 bases; unmatched bases: 7. Germline V gene data show CDR1 as SEHNR and CDR2 as FQNEAQ (reference sequence).

This clone was seen only a few times. The chain employs TRBV9 and TRBJ1-5, with 7 positions matching TRBD1. CDR3 length: 14 residues. From germline, CDR1 is SGDLS and CDR2 YYNGEE. With V trimmed by 3 bases and J by 1 base, 1 base remained unmatched. The DNA for the CDR3 is TGTGCCAGCAGCGCAGGGGGGAGCAATCAGCCCCAGCATTTT. Protein: CASSAGGSNQPQHF.

The V gene is TRBV18, the J gene TRBJ2-2; D remains unclear. The CDR3 has 11 amino acids. V was cut by 5 bases and J by 6 bases, with 4 bases left in between. CDR1 is KGHSH, CDR2 LQKENI, per germline. The DNA of the CDR3 is TGTGCCAGCTCAGGGTCCGGGGAGCTGTTTTTT. This gives the protein CASSGSGELFF.

V and J are TRBV18 and TRBJ2-4; D might be TRBD1 or TRBD2, each matching 6 bases. CDR1 and CDR2 from the germline V gene are KGHSH and LQKENI. The CDR3 consists of 16 residues. With 5 bases removed from V and 1 base from J, the gap between germline ends came to 15 bases. CDR3 sequence: CASSEGGSRAKNIQYF. The CDR3 DNA sequence: TGTGCCAGCTCAGAGGGGGGAAGCCGGGCCAAAAACATTCAGTACTTC.

This chain uses TRBV27 with TRBJ2-7; 7 bases line up with TRBD1. The CDR3 consists of 12 residues. V gave up 8 bases and J gave up 6 bases; unmatched junction bases: 7. Germline CDR1 and CDR2: MNHEY and SMNVEV (reference sequence). The CDR3 DNA is TGTGCCAGCGGCCCTTCAGGGGGCGAGCAGTACTTC. Translating gives CASGPSGGEQYF.

Only a few counts were recorded for this clone. The chain joins TRBV7-9 to TRBJ2-3; TRBD2 aligns across 13 bases. CDR1 and CDR2 (germline): SEHNR, FQNEAQ (reference sequence). The CDR3 spans 15 residues. The V segment lost 5 bases and the J segment 6 bases; nucleotides outside the gene matches: 5. The CDR3 region is CASSQLAGGADTQYF. The CDR3 nucleotides are TGTGCCAGCAGCCAACTAGCGGGGGGGGCGGATACGCAGTATTTT.

The chain recombines TRBV4-3 with TRBJ1-6; possibly TRBD1 for D (5 bases). Germline V lookup: CDR1 LGHNA, CDR2 YSLEER. This CDR3 contains 16 residues. V lost 1 base and J lost 6, with 13 bases in between. The CDR3 coding sequence is TGCGCCAGCAGCCAAGCCGGGGCTTGGGGTAATTCACCCCTCCACTTT. Translated, it gives CASSQAGAWGNSPLHF.

The V and J genes are TRBV27 and TRBJ1-6; maybe TRBD1 (6 bases). Looked up from germline, CDR1 is MNHEY and CDR2 is SMNVEV (reference sequence). Trimming pared 4 bases from V and 6 bases from J, leaving 10 bases between. This CDR3 is built from 14 residues. CDR3 bases: TGTGCCAGCAGTTCCCCAGGGGCTAATTCACCCCTCCACTTT. Its translation is CASSSPGANSPLHF.

The V gene is TRBV7-8, the J gene TRBJ2-7; 9 nucleotides agree with TRBD1. The CDR3 runs to 14 residues. CDR1 SGHVS and CDR2 FQNEAQ come from the germline V gene. After removal of 5 bases from V and 6 bases from J, the junction contained 8 bases not matched to a gene. The CDR3 is CASSLGDRAFEQYF. DNA of the CDR3: TGTGCCAGCAGCCTCGGGGACAGGGCGTTCGAGCAGTACTTC.

This chain uses TRBV29-1 with TRBJ2-2, with 7 bases fitting TRBD2. The CDR3 is 14 amino acids. The germline V gene has CDR1 SQVTM and CDR2 ANQGSEA. The V gene end was trimmed by 3 bases and the J gene end by 4 bases; junction bases not matched to a gene: 5. CDR3 DNA: TGCAGCGTTGATCCTGGGGAGGGCACCGGGGAGCTGTTTTTT. Protein: CSVDPGEGTGELFF.

This clone was seen once. The chain couples TRBV2 to TRBJ1-4, with 7 nucleotides matching TRBD1. With 5 bases clipped from V and 0 bases from J, the junction kept 9 bases outside the gene matches. CDR1 SNHLY and CDR2 FYNNEI come from the germline V gene. CDR3 length: 17 residues. The CDR3 region is CASSRQGRPATNEKLFF. As DNA, the CDR3 is TGTGCCAGCAGTCGACAGGGAAGGCCGGCAACTAATGAAAAACTGTTTTTT.

V is TRBV4-3 and J is TRBJ2-2; the D gene is possibly TRBD2 (6 bases). V lost 8 bases, J lost 0 bases, and 25 bases lay in between. Germline CDR1 reads LGHNA; CDR2 reads YSLEER. The CDR3 spans 19 residues. In DNA form, the CDR3 reads TGCGCCAGCTGCGCATTCTCTGGACTGGGGACTGCGAACACCGGGGAGCTGTTTTTT. Protein: CASCAFSGLGTANTGELFF.

The chain combines TRBV7-8 with TRBJ2-7; D assignment may be TRBD1 or TRBD2 (5 bases each). V was trimmed by 5 bases and J by 5 bases, leaving 34 bases between them. Germline CDR1 and CDR2: SGHVS and FQNEAQ. The CDR3 covers 20 residues. The CDR3: CASSEPILMSSGRGSDEQYF. CDR3 in DNA: TGTGCCAGCAGCGAACCGATATTGATGAGTTCGGGAAGGGGATCAGACGAGCAGTACTTC.

This chain uses TRBV7-8 with TRBJ1-5, with D hard to call. The length of the CDR3 is 15 residues. V lost 1 base and J 0 bases, leaving 7 bases between the germline ends. From germline, CDR1 is SGHVS and CDR2 FQNEAQ. The CDR3 protein is CASSLGSYSNQPQHF. The CDR3 nucleotides are TGTGCCAGCAGCTTAGGCAGCTATAGCAATCAGCCCCAGCATTTT.

The J gene is TRBJ1-2, the V gene TRBV6-5; 8 bases map to TRBD1. Unmatched junction bases numbered 6, after V lost 6 bases and J lost 6 bases. The CDR3 is made up of 13 amino acids. Germline-derived CDR1 and CDR2 are MNHEY and SVGAGI. The CDR3 reads CASSLDREDGYTF. The CDR3 bases are TGTGCCAGCAGCCTGGACAGGGAGGATGGCTACACCTTC.

The chain has TRBV29-1 and TRBJ2-2; tentatively, D is TRBD1 or TRBD2 (5 bases each). This CDR3 has 17 residues. Germline lookup yields CDR1 SQVTM and CDR2 ANQGSEA. V lost 0 bases and J 6 bases, leaving 20 bases between the germline ends. The CDR3 here is CSVEDTAGLRGSGELFF. The CDR3 region has the DNA TGCAGCGTTGAAGATACCGCAGGTTTGAGGGGTTCCGGGGAGCTGTTTTTT.

The V and J genes are TRBV7-9 and TRBJ2-3; 7 positions agree with TRBD1. Trimming removed 6 bases from V and 3 bases from J; junction bases left unmatched: 6. The germline gives CDR1 SEHNR, CDR2 FQNEAQ (reference sequence). This CDR3 region has 14 residues. The CDR3 nucleotides are TGTGCCAGCAGTCTTGAACAGGGGACAGATACGCAGTATTTT. Its translation is CASSLEQGTDTQYF.

This clone was seen only a few times. The V gene is TRBV7-6, the J gene TRBJ2-3; TRBD2 might be the D (7 bases). Between the trimmed V and J ends, which lost 1 base and 0 bases, there was a span of 11 bases. Germline values: CDR1 SGHVS, CDR2 FNYEAQ. This CDR3 is built from 16 residues. CDR3 nucleotide sequence: TGTGCCAGCAGCTTAGAGGGGGGGGCTAGCACAGATACGCAGTATTTT. This sequence encodes CASSLEGGASTDTQYF.

This clone was seen a single time. V and J are TRBV11-2 and TRBJ2-2, with TRBD2 matching over 11 bases. The CDR3 is 17 amino acids. The trim removed 4 bases at V and 6 bases at J, leaving 10 bases unmatched. The germline CDR1 and CDR2 sequences are SGHAT and FQNNGV. The CDR3 here is CASSSGFPGLAAGELFF. In DNA, the CDR3 is TGTGCCAGCAGCTCGGGATTCCCGGGACTAGCGGCCGGGGAGCTGTTTTTT.

V usage is TRBV9 and J usage is TRBJ1-4; 8 positions match TRBD1. CDR1 is SGDLS and CDR2 is YYNGEE in the germline V gene. The CDR3 covers 14 residues. Trimming took 2 bases from V and 8 from J; bases not matched to a gene: 5. The chain's CDR3 is CASSVGDRQEKLFF. The DNA of the CDR3 is TGTGCCAGCAGCGTGGGGGACAGGCAGGAAAAACTGTTTTTT.

The rearrangement uses TRBV27 and TRBJ2-6, with D hard to call. Germline loops: CDR1 MNHEY, CDR2 SMNVEV (reference sequence). The ends were cut back, 0 bases at V and 2 bases at J, with 2 bases in the middle. The CDR3 length is 14 residues. The CDR3 loop reads CASSLSAGANVLTF. Here the CDR3 DNA reads TGTGCCAGCAGTTTATCAGCTGGGGCCAACGTCCTGACTTTC.

This clone was recorded once. V gene TRBV5-1 combines with J gene TRBJ2-1; 11 bases align to TRBD2. The CDR3 extends over 16 amino acids. The V gene's germline CDR1 is SGHRS and CDR2 YFSETQ. V lost 0 bases to trimming and J lost 4 bases; unmatched junction nucleotides: 3. CDR3 amino acids: CASSLALAGGYNEQFF. DNA of the CDR3: TGCGCCAGCAGCTTGGCGCTAGCGGGGGGTTACAATGAGCAGTTCTTC.

The genes are TRBV6-5 and TRBJ1-2; the D is unclear. Trimming removed 6 bases at V and 0 bases at J, with 14 bases between. Germline V lookup: CDR1 MNHEY, CDR2 SVGAGI. The CDR3 is 15 amino acids. CDR3 nucleotides: TGTGCCAGCAGCCCTCTCGGTCTGGCTAACTATGGCTACACCTTC. It codes for CASSPLGLANYGYTF.

In regard to this clone: This sequence may be a read error, since a much larger clone differs from it by one base. V and J are TRBV6-6 and TRBJ2-7; D not resolved. CDR3 length: 13 amino acids. V shed 0 bases and J shed 0 bases, with 3 bases lying between them. Germline CDR1 MNHNY, CDR2 SVGAGI (reference sequence). Here the CDR3 reads CASSYSNSYEQYF. In nucleotides, the CDR3 is TGTGCCAGCAGTTACTCGAACTCCTACGAGCAGTACTTC.

CDR3 in amino acids: CASSQDKRALINEQYF. The DNA for the CDR3 is TGTGCCAGCAGCCAAGATAAAAGGGCCCTCATCAACGAGCAGTACTTC. The V call is TRBV5-4, the J call TRBJ2-7; D remains ambiguous. Per the germline V gene, CDR1 is SGHNT and CDR2 is YYREEE (reference sequence). The V end was cut by 4 bases, the J end by 5 bases, with 22 bases between. The CDR3 is 16 residues long.

The rearrangement links TRBV7-9 to TRBJ1-5; D not resolved. The germline V gene has CDR1 SEHNR and CDR2 FQNEAQ (reference sequence). Between the trimmed V and J ends, which lost 0 bases and 4 bases, there was a span of 4 bases. The CDR3 is 13 residues long. In nucleotides, the CDR3 is TGTGCCAGCAGCTTAGCGGATAATCAGCCCCAGCATTTT. The encoded protein is CASSLADNQPQHF.